This T cell receptor beta chain was sequenced during a study of cytotoxic CD8 clonotypes in ibrutinib-treated CLL. Study-level background: Investigators reported roughly 25 partial and 2 complete responses; after median roughly 63 months, 14 patients remained remitted and approximately twelve progressed.

The method was immunoSEQ multiplex PCR; TCRdb's version includes in-frame clones alone and lacks a portion of them. The repertoire holds about 84,000 clones, 86% seen once, with under 6.5% in the top ten. The TCR sequence derives from a human donor with chronic lymphocytic leukemia. The specimen comprised PBMCs, sampled before ibrutinib treatment.

The CDR3 nucleotides read TGTGCCAGCAGCTTAGACGCCAGGGGTGGGGAAAAACTGTTTTTT. This gives the protein CASSLDARGGEKLFF. The V gene is TRBV11-2, the J gene TRBJ1-4; maybe TRBD1 (6 bases). There are 15 residues in the CDR3. Per germline, CDR1 SGHAT and CDR2 FQNNGV. V was pared by 0 bases and J by 8 bases, with 13 bases between.